This record looks at one TCR beta chain sequence and its context. Its antigen is currently unknown. This sample stems from a study of cytomegalovirus exposure and HLA in healthy donors. 60 Vbeta and 13 Jbeta primers were used in PCR. Libraries were prepared by immunoSEQ multiplex PCR; TCRdb keeps only in-frame clonotypes and omits some of them. The sample shows fewer than 110,000 clones, 66% of them seen only once. Study results and caveats: A later analysis linked a missense DCLRE1C variant to TCR beta V- and J-gene trimming. Per a later analysis, HLA-associated TCR beta chains showed more clonal expansion than other, equally common TCR beta chains. Most of the CMV-associated TCR beta chains (in a later analysis) appeared to be HLA-restricted.

CDR1 and CDR2 (germline): SEHNR, FQNEAQ (reference sequence). Trimming took 5 bases from V and 6 from J, leaving 16 bases between them. This CDR3 spans 15 amino acids. This sequence was found in a woman aged 50 to 65 in good health and CMV-seronegative. Sequencing was performed on PBMCs. The rearrangement joins TRBV7-9 to TRBJ1-4; tentative D call: TRBD1 (5 bases). The CDR3, as DNA: TGTGCCAGCAGCCCCGACGGCTGGGGCGATGAAAAACTGTTTTTT. Translation: CASSPDGWGDEKLFF.